The entry that follows covers one T cell receptor (beta chain) sequence. The antigen remains unidentified. This sample stems from a study of CD8 T cells in Susac syndrome. The study's findings and limits: As the study acknowledged, the number of individuals who were part of its TCR sequencing and HLA analysis was relatively small.

With 7 bases clipped from V and 4 bases from J, the junction kept 11 bases outside the gene matches. The CDR3 has 14 amino acids. The germline V gene has CDR1 SQVTM and CDR2 ANQGSEA. Controls comprised healthy donors matched for age and sex. Roughly 0.45 to 1 ug RNA was reverse transcribed with random hexamers. A multiplex approach, immunoSEQ multiplex PCR, amplified TCR beta CDR3 across 54 Vbeta and 13 Jbeta. TCRdb reprocessed the immunoSEQ multiplex PCR reads via MiXCR and lists one record per CDR3 protein. The table has roughly 200,000 distinct CDR3 sequences, approximately 93% seen once. The sequencing sample was made of CD4+ T cells from PBMCs. This chain links TRBV29-1 with TRBJ2-3, with 7 positions matching TRBD2. This TCR derives from a human donor in good health. The CDR3 nucleotides read TGCAGCGGCAGCGGGACTCCCCTGGCAGATACGCAGTATTTT. Amino acids: CSGSGTPLADTQYF.